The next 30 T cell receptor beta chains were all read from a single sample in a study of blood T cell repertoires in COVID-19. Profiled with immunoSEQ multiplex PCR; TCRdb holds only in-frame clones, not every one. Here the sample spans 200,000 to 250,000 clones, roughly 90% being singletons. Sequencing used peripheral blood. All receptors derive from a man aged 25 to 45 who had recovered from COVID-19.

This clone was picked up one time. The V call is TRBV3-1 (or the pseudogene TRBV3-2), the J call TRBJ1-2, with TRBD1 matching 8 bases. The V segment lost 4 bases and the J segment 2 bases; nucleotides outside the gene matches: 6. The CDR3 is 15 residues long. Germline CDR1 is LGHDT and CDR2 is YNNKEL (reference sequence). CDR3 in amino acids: CASSPIQGANYGYTF. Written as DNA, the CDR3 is TGTGCCAGCAGCCCCATCCAGGGGGCGAACTATGGCTACACCTTC.

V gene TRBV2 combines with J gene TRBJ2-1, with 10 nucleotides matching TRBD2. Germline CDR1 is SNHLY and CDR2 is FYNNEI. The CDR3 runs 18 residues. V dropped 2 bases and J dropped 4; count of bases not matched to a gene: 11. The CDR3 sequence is CASSETGLSGGPYNEQFF. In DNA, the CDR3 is TGTGCCAGCAGTGAAACCGGCCTTAGCGGGGGGCCATACAATGAGCAGTTCTTC.

CDR3 in DNA: TGTGCCAGCAGCTTCACTAGCGGGGGAGAGCAGTTCTTC. Amino acids: CASSFTSGGEQFF. This chain joins TRBV5-5 and TRBJ2-1; 11 bases are a match to TRBD2. Looked up from germline, CDR1 is SGHKS and CDR2 is YYEKEE (reference sequence). The CDR3 has 13 amino acids. V lost 2 bases and J lost 10; bases outside the gene matches: 2. The variable domain in full, with the rest retrieved from reference TRBV5-5 and TRBJ2-1, is DAGVTQSPTHLIKTRGQQVTLRCSPISGHKSVSWYQQVLGQGPQFIFQYYEKEERGRGNFPDRFSARQFPNYSSELNVNALLLGDSALYLCASSFTSGGEQFFGPGTRLTVL.

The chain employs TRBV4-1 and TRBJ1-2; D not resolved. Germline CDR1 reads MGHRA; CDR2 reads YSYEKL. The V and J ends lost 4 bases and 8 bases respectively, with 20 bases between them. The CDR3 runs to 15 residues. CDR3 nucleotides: TGCGCCAGCAGCCCCTCTTCCGGGTCGGAATGGGGCTACACCTTC. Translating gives CASSPSSGSEWGYTF.

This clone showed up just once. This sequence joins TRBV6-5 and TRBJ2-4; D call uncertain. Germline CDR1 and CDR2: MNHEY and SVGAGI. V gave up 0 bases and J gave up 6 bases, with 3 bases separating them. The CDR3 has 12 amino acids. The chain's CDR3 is CASSYSRNIQYF. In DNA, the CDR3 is TGTGCCAGCAGTTACTCTAGAAACATTCAGTACTTC.

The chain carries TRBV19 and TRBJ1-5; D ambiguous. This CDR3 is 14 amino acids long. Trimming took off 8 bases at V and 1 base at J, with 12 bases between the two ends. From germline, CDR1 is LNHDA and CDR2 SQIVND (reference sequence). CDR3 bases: TGTGCCAGTCGAGGTTTAGAAAGCAATCAGCCCCAGCATTTT. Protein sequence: CASRGLESNQPQHF.

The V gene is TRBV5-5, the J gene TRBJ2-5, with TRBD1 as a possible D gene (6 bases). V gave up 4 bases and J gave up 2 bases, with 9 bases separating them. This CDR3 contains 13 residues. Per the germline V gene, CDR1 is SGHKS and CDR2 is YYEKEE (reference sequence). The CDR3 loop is CASSPDSQETQYF. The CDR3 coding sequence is TGTGCCAGCAGCCCGGACAGTCAAGAGACCCAGTACTTC. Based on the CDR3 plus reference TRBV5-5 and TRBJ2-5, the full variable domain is DAGVTQSPTHLIKTRGQQVTLRCSPISGHKSVSWYQQVLGQGPQFIFQYYEKEERGRGNFPDRFSARQFPNYSSELNVNALLLGDSALYLCASSPDSQETQYFGPGTRLLVL.

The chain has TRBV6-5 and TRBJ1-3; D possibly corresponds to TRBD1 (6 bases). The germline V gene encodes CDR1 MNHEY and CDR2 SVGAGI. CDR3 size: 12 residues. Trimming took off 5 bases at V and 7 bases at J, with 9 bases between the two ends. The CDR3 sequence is CASSQGPNTIYF. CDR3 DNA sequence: TGTGCCAGCAGTCAGGGGCCGAACACCATATATTTT.

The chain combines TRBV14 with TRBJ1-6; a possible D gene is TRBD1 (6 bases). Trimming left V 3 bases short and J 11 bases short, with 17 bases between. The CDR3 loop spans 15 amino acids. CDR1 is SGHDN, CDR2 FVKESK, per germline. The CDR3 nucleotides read TGTGCCAGCAGCCACCCGGGGGGCGGCAAACCACCCCTCCACTTT. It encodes CASSHPGGGKPPLHF.

DNA for the CDR3: TGTGCCAGCAGCTCCTTAGGGACAGTCCAAGAGACCCAGTACTTC. Protein product: CASSSLGTVQETQYF. The chain combines TRBV11-2 with TRBJ2-5; 7 positions agree with TRBD1. CDR1 is SGHAT, CDR2 FQNNGV, per germline. The junction had 6 bases not matched to a gene; V was cut back by 4 bases and J by 1 base. The CDR3 contains 15 residues.

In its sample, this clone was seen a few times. The CDR3 region has the DNA TGTGCCAGCAGCCCCAGTTGGCTCCAGGGGACCGGGGAGCTGTTTTTT. Its translation is CASSPSWLQGTGELFF. This chain links TRBV4-2 with TRBJ2-2; a possible D gene is TRBD1 (6 bases). The CDR3 spans 16 residues. V lost 4 bases and J 5 bases, leaving 17 bases between the germline ends. The germline V gene has CDR1 LGHNA and CDR2 YNFKEQ.

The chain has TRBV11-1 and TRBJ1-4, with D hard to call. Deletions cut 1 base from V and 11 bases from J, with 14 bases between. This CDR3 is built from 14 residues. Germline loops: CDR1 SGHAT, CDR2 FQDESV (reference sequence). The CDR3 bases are TGTGCCAGCAGCTTAGATGAGGGTTCATTGAAACTGTTTTTT. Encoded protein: CASSLDEGSLKLFF.

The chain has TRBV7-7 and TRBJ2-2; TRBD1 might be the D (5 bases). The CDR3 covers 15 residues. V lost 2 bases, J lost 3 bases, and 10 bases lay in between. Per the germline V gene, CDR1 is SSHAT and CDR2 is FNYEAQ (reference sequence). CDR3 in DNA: TGTGCCAGCAGCTTATCAGGGATGGACACCGGGGAGCTGTTTTTT. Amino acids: CASSLSGMDTGELFF.

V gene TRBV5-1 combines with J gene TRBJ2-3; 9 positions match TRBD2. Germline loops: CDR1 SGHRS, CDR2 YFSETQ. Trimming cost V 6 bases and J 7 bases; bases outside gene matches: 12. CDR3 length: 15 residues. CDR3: CASNFEGLASYTQYF. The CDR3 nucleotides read TGCGCCAGCAACTTTGAGGGACTAGCCAGTTATACGCAGTATTTT.

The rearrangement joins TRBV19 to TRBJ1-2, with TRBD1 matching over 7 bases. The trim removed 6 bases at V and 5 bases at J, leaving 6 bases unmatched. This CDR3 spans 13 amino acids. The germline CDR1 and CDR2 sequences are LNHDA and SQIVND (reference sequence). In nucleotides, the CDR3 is TGTGCCAGTAGCGACAGGGCTATGTATGGCTACACCTTC. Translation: CASSDRAMYGYTF.

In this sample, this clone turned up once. CDR3 DNA sequence: TGTGCCAGCAGCTTAAATCTCCGGACAGGGGGCTACGAGCAGTACTTC. Protein product: CASSLNLRTGGYEQYF. This chain links TRBV7-9 with TRBJ2-7, with 10 bases fitting TRBD1. The CDR3 consists of 16 residues. V trimming: 2 bases; J trimming: 3 bases; junction bases outside the gene matches: 7. CDR1 is SEHNR and CDR2 is FQNEAQ in the germline V gene (reference sequence). Full variable domain (outside the CDR3, taken from reference TRBV7-9 and TRBJ2-7): DTGVSQNPRHKITKRGQNVTFRCDPISEHNRLYWYRQTLGQGPEFLTYFQNEAQLEKSRLLSDRFSAERPKGSFSTLEIQRTEQGDSAMYLCASSLNLRTGGYEQYFGPGTRLTVT.

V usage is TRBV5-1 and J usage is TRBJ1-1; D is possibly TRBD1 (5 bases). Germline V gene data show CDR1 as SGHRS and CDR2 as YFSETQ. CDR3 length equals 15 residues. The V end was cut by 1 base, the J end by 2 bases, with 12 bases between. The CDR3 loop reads CASSLLSTGNTEAFF. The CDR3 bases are TGCGCCAGCAGCTTGTTAAGTACAGGCAACACTGAAGCTTTCTTT.

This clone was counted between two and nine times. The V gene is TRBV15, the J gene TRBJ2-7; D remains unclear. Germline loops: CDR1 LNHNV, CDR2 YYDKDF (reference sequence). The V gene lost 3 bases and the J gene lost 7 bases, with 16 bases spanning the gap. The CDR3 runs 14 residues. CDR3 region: CATSRDKTNWEQYF. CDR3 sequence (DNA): TGTGCCACCAGCAGGGATAAGACAAACTGGGAGCAGTACTTC.

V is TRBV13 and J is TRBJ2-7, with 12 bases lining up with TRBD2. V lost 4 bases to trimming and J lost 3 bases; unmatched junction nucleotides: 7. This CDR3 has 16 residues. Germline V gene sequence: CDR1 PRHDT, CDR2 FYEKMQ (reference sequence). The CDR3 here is CASSYRTSGAVYEQYF. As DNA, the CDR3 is TGTGCCAGCAGCTACAGGACTAGCGGGGCCGTCTACGAGCAGTACTTC.

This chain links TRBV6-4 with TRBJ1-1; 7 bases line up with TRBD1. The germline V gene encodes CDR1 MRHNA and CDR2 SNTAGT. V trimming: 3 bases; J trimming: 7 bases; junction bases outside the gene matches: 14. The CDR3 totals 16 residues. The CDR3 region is CASSETGWHQPFEAFF. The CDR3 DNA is TGTGCCAGCAGTGAGACAGGGTGGCACCAGCCCTTTGAAGCTTTCTTT.

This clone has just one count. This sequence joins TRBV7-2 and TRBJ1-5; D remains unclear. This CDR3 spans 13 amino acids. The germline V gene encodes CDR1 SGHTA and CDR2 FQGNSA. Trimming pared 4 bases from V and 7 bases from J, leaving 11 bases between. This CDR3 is CASSWAYRQPQHF. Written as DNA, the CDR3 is TGTGCCAGCAGCTGGGCTTACCGGCAGCCCCAGCATTTT.

CDR3 sequence (DNA): TGCGCCAGCAGCCCGGGACAGCTACTGAACACTGAAGCTTTCTTT. Its protein is CASSPGQLLNTEAFF. The chain links TRBV5-1 to TRBJ1-1; TRBD1 agrees at 7 bases. Unmatched junction bases numbered 6, after V lost 4 bases and J lost 0 bases. This CDR3 has 15 residues. CDR1 and CDR2 (germline): SGHRS, YFSETQ.

CDR3 amino acids: CASSYSGGNYQPQHF. The CDR3 nucleotides are TGTGCCAGCAGTTACTCAGGAGGGAATTATCAGCCCCAGCATTTT. This rearrangement joins TRBV6-5 to TRBJ1-5; D call uncertain. The CDR3 runs to 15 residues. With 0 bases removed from V and 5 bases from J, the gap between germline ends came to 11 bases. Germline V gene lookup returns CDR1 MNHEY and CDR2 SVGAGI.

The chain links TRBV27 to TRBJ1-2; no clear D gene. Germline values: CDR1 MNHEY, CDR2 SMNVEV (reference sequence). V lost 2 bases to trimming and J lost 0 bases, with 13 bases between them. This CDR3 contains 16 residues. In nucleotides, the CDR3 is TGTGCCAGCAGTTTAATCGGTTCCCCGACTAACTATGGCTACACCTTC. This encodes CASSLIGSPTNYGYTF.

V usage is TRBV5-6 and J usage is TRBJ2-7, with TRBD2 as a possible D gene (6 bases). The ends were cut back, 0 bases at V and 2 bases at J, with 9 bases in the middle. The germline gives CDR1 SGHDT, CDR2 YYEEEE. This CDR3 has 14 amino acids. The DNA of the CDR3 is TGTGCCAGCAGCTTGGACTGGAGGGCCTACGAGCAGTACTTC. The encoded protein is CASSLDWRAYEQYF.

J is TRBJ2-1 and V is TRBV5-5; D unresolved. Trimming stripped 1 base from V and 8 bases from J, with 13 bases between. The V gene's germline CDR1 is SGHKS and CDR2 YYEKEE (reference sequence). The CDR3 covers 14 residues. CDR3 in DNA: TGTGCCAGCAGCTTGTTGTTTTTAGAGGATGAGCAGTTCTTC. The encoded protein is CASSLLFLEDEQFF.

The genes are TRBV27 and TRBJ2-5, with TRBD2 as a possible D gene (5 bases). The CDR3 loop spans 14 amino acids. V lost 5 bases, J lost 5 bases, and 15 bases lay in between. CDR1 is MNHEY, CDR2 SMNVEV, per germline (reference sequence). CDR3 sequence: CASSQRTVRETQYF. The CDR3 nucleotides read TGTGCCAGCAGTCAAAGGACTGTACGGGAGACCCAGTACTTC.

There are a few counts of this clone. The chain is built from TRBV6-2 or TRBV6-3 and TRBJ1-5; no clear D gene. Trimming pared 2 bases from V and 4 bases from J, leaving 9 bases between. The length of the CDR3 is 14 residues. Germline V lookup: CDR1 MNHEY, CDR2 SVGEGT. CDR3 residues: CASSYVQENQPQHF. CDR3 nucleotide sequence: TGTGCCAGCAGTTACGTGCAGGAAAATCAGCCCCAGCATTTT.

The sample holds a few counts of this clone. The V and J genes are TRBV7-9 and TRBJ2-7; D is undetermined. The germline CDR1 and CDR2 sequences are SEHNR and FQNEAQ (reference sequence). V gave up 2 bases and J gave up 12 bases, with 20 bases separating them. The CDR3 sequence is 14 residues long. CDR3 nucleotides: TGTGCCAGCAGCTTATCTTCAGGTTCCCTCTTATGGTACTTC. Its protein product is CASSLSSGSLLWYF. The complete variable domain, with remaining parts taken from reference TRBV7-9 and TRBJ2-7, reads DTGVSQNPRHKITKRGQNVTFRCDPISEHNRLYWYRQTLGQGPEFLTYFQNEAQLEKSRLLSDRFSAERPKGSFSTLEIQRTEQGDSAMYLCASSLSSGSLLWYFGPGTRLTVT.

The CDR3 coding sequence is TGCAGCGTTGAAAGGAGCGATTCCATCTCTGGAAACACCATATATTTT. Its translation is CSVERSDSISGNTIYF. V and J are TRBV29-1 and TRBJ1-3; no clear D. Trimming pared 2 bases from V and 0 bases from J, leaving 14 bases between. The germline gives CDR1 SQVTM, CDR2 ANQGSEA. This CDR3 is 16 amino acids long.